This T cell receptor (beta chain) was identified during a study of Graves' ophthalmopathy and Graves' hyperthyroidism. Overall study findings and caveats: Blood also held most thyroid clonotypes expanded above 0.001 frequency.

RNA transcripts yielded amplified TCR beta CDR3 regions. The authors performed first-round RT-PCR with HTBI primers and then a second-round multiplex PCR. Via MiXCR, TCRdb re-called the multiplex PCR reads, giving one row per CDR3 protein. The data hold about 410,000 distinct CDR3 sequences, with approximately 20% observed a single time. The CDR3 loop spans 15 amino acids. V was trimmed by 4 bases and J by 2 bases, leaving 9 bases between them. The V gene's germline CDR1 is SNHLY and CDR2 FYNNEI. This clonotype was detected many times. Its antigen is as yet unknown. No donor had other autoimmune disease, uncontrolled infection, pregnancy or lactation. Fresh peripheral blood, 8.5 to 10 ml, was the PBMC source.

Sequencing used peripheral blood. The rearrangement links TRBV2 to TRBJ1-6; no definite D call. The sequence derives from a woman under 30 with Graves' ophthalmopathy. CDR3 nucleotides: TGTGCCAGCAGTGGGCCCAGAGCCTATAATTCACCCCTCCACTTT. It is translated as CASSGPRAYNSPLHF.